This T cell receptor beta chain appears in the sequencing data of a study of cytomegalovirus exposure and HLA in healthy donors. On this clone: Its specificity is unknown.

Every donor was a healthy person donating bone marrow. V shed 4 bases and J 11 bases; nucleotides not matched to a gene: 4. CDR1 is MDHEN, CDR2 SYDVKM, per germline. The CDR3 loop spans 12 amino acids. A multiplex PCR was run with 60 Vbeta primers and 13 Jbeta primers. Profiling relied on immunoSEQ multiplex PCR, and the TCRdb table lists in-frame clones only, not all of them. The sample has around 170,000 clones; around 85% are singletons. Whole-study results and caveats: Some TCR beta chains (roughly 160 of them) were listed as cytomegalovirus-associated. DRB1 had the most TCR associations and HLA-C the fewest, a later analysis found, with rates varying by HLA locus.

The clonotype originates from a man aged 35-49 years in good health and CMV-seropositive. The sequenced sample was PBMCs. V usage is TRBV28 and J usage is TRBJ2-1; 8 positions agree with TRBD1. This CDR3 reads CASSSRTGKQFF. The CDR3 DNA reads TGTGCCAGCAGTTCCCGGACAGGGAAGCAGTTCTTC.